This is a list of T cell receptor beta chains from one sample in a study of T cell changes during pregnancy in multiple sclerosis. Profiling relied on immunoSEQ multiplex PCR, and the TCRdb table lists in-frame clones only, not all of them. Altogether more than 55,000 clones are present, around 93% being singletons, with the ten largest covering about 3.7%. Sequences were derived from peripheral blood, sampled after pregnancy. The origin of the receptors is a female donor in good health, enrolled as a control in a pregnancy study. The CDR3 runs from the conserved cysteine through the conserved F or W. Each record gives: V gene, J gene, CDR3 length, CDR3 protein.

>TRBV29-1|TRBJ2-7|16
CSVSLVVSSGRAQQYF
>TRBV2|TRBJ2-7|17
CASSPINREPTTYEQYF
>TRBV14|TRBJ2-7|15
CASSQESSIPTPQYF
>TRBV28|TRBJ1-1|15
CASSSTGTANTEAFF
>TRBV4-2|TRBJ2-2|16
CASSQDLGRVNGELFF
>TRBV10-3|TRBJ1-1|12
CAISERTAEAFF
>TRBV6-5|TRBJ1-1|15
CASSPGAGAGTEAFF
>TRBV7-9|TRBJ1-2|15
CASTPPTGSNYGYTF
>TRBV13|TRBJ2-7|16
CASSKNLETFSYEQYF
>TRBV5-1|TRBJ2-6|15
CASSFTGSGANVLTF
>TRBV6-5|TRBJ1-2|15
CASRGWAGNDYGYTF
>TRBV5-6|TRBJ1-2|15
CASSLWTGSRFGYTF
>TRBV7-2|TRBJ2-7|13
CASSLGRSYEQYF
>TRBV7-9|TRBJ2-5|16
CASSLAGGGSQETQYF
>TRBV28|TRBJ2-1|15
CASSRAGTGYNEQFF
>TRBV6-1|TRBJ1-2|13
CAISQGLGYGYTF